The 22 T cell receptor beta chains below all came from one sample that was sequenced in a study of identical twins. TCRdb re-derived calls from the 5' RACE reads in MiXCR, one entry per CDR3 protein. The sample has 750,000 to 950,000 distinct CDR3 sequences, approximately 13% seen once. The sample was also reused in another study, on yellow fever vaccine responses in identical twins.

What was sequenced was PBMCs. These receptors all stem from a woman under 30 in good health.

This clonotype was counted only a few times. The chain links TRBV9 to TRBJ1-1, with D unresolved. Per the germline V gene, CDR1 is SGDLS and CDR2 is YYNGEE. The length of the CDR3 is 13 residues. Trimming pared 0 bases from V and 7 bases from J, leaving 10 bases between. The CDR3 reads CASSVGGDGEAFF. DNA for the CDR3: TGTGCCAGCAGCGTAGGCGGGGATGGTGAAGCTTTCTTT.

The chain couples TRBV5-4 to TRBJ2-3; 9 nucleotides align to TRBD2. CDR1 and CDR2 from the germline V gene are SGHNT and YYREEE (reference sequence). With 0 bases clipped from V and 6 bases from J, the junction kept 17 bases outside the gene matches. The CDR3 is 19 amino acids. The CDR3 region has the DNA TGTGCCAGCAGCTTGGCCCCTAGCGGGACATTCCGGGTGGGGGATACGCAGTATTTT. Protein: CASSLAPSGTFRVGDTQYF.

This clonotype was seen a few times. This rearrangement joins TRBV29-1 to TRBJ2-4; TRBD2 matches at 7 bases. V lost 8 bases and J lost 0; bases outside the gene matches: 10. Germline V lookup: CDR1 SQVTM, CDR2 ANQGSEA. CDR3 size: 15 residues. CDR3 nucleotides: TGCAGCCCGCCCCTAGCGGTATTAGCCAAAAACATTCAGTACTTC. Translation: CSPPLAVLAKNIQYF. The full variable domain, rest sourced from reference TRBV29-1 and TRBJ2-4, is SAVISQKPSRDICQRGTSLTIQCQVDSQVTMMFWYRQQPGQSLTLIATANQGSEATYESGFVIDKFPISRPNLTFSTLTVSNMSPEDSSIYLCSPPLAVLAKNIQYFGAGTRLSVL.

This clonotype showed up many times. This chain joins TRBV5-1 and TRBJ2-5, with 7 bases identical to TRBD2. Per germline, CDR1 SGHRS and CDR2 YFSETQ. The junction had 7 bases not matched to a gene; V was cut back by 4 bases and J by 1 base. CDR3 length equals 15 residues. CDR3 sequence reads: CASSRQGRAQETQYF. DNA of the CDR3: TGCGCCAGCAGCCGACAAGGGAGGGCCCAAGAGACCCAGTACTTC.

This clonotype appeared many times. The chain recombines TRBV7-2 with TRBJ2-5; a weak D match, TRBD2 (5 bases). Germline CDR1 and CDR2: SGHTA and FQGNSA. The CDR3 has 15 amino acids. Deletions cut 3 bases from V and 4 bases from J, with 15 bases between. The CDR3 nucleotides read TGTGCCAGCAGCTTCTCGCAAGCCCTAGCAGAGACCCAGTACTTC. It translates to CASSFSQALAETQYF.

This clonotype occurred a few times. V usage is TRBV25-1 and J usage is TRBJ2-7; D possibly uses TRBD1 or TRBD2 (5 bases each). This CDR3 is built from 14 residues. V lost 3 bases, J lost 3 bases, and 12 bases lay in between. Germline values: CDR1 MGHDK, CDR2 SYGVNS. The CDR3 DNA sequence: TGTGCCAGCAGTGACCGGGACCGAAACTACGAGCAGTACTTC. This translates into CASSDRDRNYEQYF.

This clonotype was seen only a few times. The chain couples TRBV7-8 to TRBJ1-5; D not certain. Trimming stripped 5 bases from V and 4 bases from J, with 12 bases between. The CDR3 loop spans 14 amino acids. The germline V gene has CDR1 SGHVS and CDR2 FQNEAQ. The CDR3 region is CASSQADANQPQHF. CDR3 DNA: TGTGCCAGCAGCCAAGCGGACGCAAATCAGCCCCAGCATTTT.

This clonotype was counted only a few times. The CDR3 DNA sequence: TGTGCCAGCAGTTACTCGGCAGGGGAGGGGGAAAAACTGTTTTTT. Protein product: CASSYSAGEGEKLFF. The chain combines TRBV6-5 with TRBJ1-4, with a possible D match to TRBD1 (6 bases). Trimming removed 0 bases at V and 8 bases at J, with 13 bases between. Germline CDR1 and CDR2: MNHEY and SVGAGI. The CDR3 has 15 amino acids.

The sample holds one count of this clonotype. This chain joins TRBV7-8 and TRBJ2-7; 7 bases line up with TRBD1. The V gene end was trimmed by 4 bases and the J gene end by 5 bases; junction bases not matched to a gene: 5. The CDR3 totals 13 residues. Per germline, CDR1 SGHVS and CDR2 FQNEAQ. Written as DNA, the CDR3 is TGTGCCAGCAGCTACGACAGGGTTAACGAGCAGTACTTC. Residues: CASSYDRVNEQYF.

Only a few counts were recorded for this clonotype. The chain has TRBV20-1 and TRBJ2-7; 8 bases are shared with TRBD1. The J segment lost 7 bases and the V segment lost 2 bases, leaving 7 bases of the junction unmatched. This CDR3 contains 13 residues. Germline V gives CDR1 DFQATT, CDR2 SNEGSKA (reference sequence). Here the CDR3 DNA reads TGCAGTGCTAGACTCAGGGGGCGTTGGGAGCAGTACTTC. Translation: CSARLRGRWEQYF.

The chain combines TRBV27 with TRBJ2-5, with 7 bases fitting TRBD2. With 8 bases clipped from V and 5 bases from J, the junction kept 14 bases outside the gene matches. The germline V gene encodes CDR1 MNHEY and CDR2 SMNVEV (reference sequence). The CDR3 totals 15 residues. This chain's CDR3 is CASSSGVPPWETQYF. DNA for the CDR3: TGTGCCAGCTCCAGCGGGGTCCCTCCCTGGGAGACCCAGTACTTC.

This clonotype was seen at least ten times. The chain employs TRBV5-1 and TRBJ1-1; D not certain. Germline lookup yields CDR1 SGHRS and CDR2 YFSETQ. CDR3 length equals 15 residues. V was shortened by 1 base and J by 4 bases, with 14 bases between the two germline ends. The DNA of the CDR3 is TGCGCCAGCAGCTTGAGCCTTGGACGGGGCACTGAAGCTTTCTTT. Translated, it gives CASSLSLGRGTEAFF.

This clonotype has at least ten counts. V gene TRBV7-8 combines with J gene TRBJ1-1, with unresolved D. Germline loops: CDR1 SGHVS, CDR2 FQNEAQ. Trimming stripped 1 base from V and 1 base from J, with 13 bases between. The CDR3 runs 16 residues. The CDR3 DNA reads as TGTGCCAGCAGCTTAGTAGCAGAGCCAGAGAACACTGAAGCTTTCTTT. Its translation is CASSLVAEPENTEAFF.

This clonotype showed up just a few times. The V gene is TRBV4-1, the J gene TRBJ2-2; 7 nucleotides align to TRBD1. The length of the CDR3 is 18 residues. CDR1 MGHRA and CDR2 YSYEKL come from the germline V gene. V shed 1 base, J shed 2 bases, and the junction held 10 bases outside the gene matches. CDR3: CASSQGPFRDRNTGELFF. CDR3 DNA: TGCGCCAGCAGCCAAGGCCCCTTCCGGGACAGAAACACCGGGGAGCTGTTTTTT.

CDR3 sequence: CASSPLPRGKSYEQYF. The DNA of the CDR3 is TGCGCCAGCAGCCCGCTACCCCGGGGCAAGTCCTACGAGCAGTACTTC. The genes are TRBV5-1 and TRBJ2-7; the D call may be TRBD1 or TRBD2 (5 bases each). Germline values: CDR1 SGHRS, CDR2 YFSETQ. V dropped 4 bases and J dropped 1 base, with 18 bases sitting between them. The CDR3 covers 16 residues. The whole variable domain, filled in from reference TRBV5-1 and TRBJ2-7, reads KAGVTQTPRYLIKTRGQQVTLSCSPISGHRSVSWYQQTPGQGLQFLFEYFSETQRNKGNFPGRFSGRQFSNSRSEMNVSTLELGDSALYLCASSPLPRGKSYEQYFGPGTRLTVT.

Many counts were recorded for this clonotype. The V gene is TRBV12-3 or TRBV12-4, the J gene TRBJ2-1, with D perhaps TRBD1 or TRBD2 (6 bases each). The CDR3 is made up of 15 amino acids. Trimming took off 5 bases at V and 4 bases at J, with 15 bases between the two ends. CDR3 protein: CASSLWGAGYNEQFF. The CDR3 DNA reads as TGTGCCAGCAGTCTATGGGGGGCGGGTTACAATGAGCAGTTCTTC.

This clonotype was counted once. This chain joins TRBV4-1 and TRBJ2-1; D tentatively fits TRBD1 or TRBD2 (6 bases each). CDR3 size: 19 residues. The V gene lost 4 bases and the J gene lost 2 bases, with 24 bases spanning the gap. The germline CDR1 and CDR2 sequences are MGHRA and YSYEKL. CDR3 bases: TGCGCCAGCAGCCCCGACAGGTATTGGGGGGTGGGGGCCTACAATGAGCAGTTCTTC. Translation gives CASSPDRYWGVGAYNEQFF.

The chain has TRBV12-3 or TRBV12-4 and TRBJ2-1, with TRBD2 matching 12 bases. With 6 bases clipped from V and 7 bases from J, the junction kept 7 bases outside the gene matches. The CDR3 is 15 residues long. CDR3 nucleotide sequence: TGTGCCAGCAGCCCTAGCGGGGGGGCTGGGAATGAGCAGTTCTTC. Protein product: CASSPSGGAGNEQFF.

The V gene is TRBV6-5, the J gene TRBJ2-7; no clear D. CDR3 length equals 13 residues. The V end lost 2 bases, the J end lost 2 bases, and 7 bases lay between the germline ends. The germline CDR1 and CDR2 sequences are MNHEY and SVGAGI. The CDR3 coding sequence is TGTGCCAGCAGTTACAGAGTGACCTACGAGCAGTACTTC. It encodes CASSYRVTYEQYF.

This clonotype was seen only a few times. The chain carries TRBV6-5 and TRBJ2-3; 8 positions agree with TRBD2. V shed 4 bases and J 2 bases; nucleotides not matched to a gene: 5. The CDR3 consists of 15 residues. Germline V gene data show CDR1 as MNHEY and CDR2 as SVGAGI. The CDR3 DNA is TGTGCCAGCAGTTCCCGGGAGGGGCTCACAGATACGCAGTATTTT. It is translated as CASSSREGLTDTQYF.

The V gene is TRBV27, the J gene TRBJ2-7; weak D call: TRBD2 (5 bases). Germline V lookup: CDR1 MNHEY, CDR2 SMNVEV (reference sequence). The CDR3 loop spans 15 amino acids. The ends were cut back, 6 bases at V and 3 bases at J, with 18 bases in the middle. CDR3 coding DNA: TGTGCCAGCAGCCACTTTGAGAGTGGAGGCTACGAGCAGTACTTC. Amino acids: CASSHFESGGYEQYF.

The chain couples TRBV11-2 to TRBJ1-6; possibly TRBD1 for D (5 bases). CDR1 is SGHAT and CDR2 is FQNNGV in the germline V gene. The V and J ends lost 4 bases and 13 bases respectively, with 14 bases between them. This CDR3 has 13 residues. The CDR3 is CASSSGPKVPLHF. In DNA form, the CDR3 reads TGTGCCAGCAGCTCGGGACCTAAAGTCCCCCTCCACTTT.